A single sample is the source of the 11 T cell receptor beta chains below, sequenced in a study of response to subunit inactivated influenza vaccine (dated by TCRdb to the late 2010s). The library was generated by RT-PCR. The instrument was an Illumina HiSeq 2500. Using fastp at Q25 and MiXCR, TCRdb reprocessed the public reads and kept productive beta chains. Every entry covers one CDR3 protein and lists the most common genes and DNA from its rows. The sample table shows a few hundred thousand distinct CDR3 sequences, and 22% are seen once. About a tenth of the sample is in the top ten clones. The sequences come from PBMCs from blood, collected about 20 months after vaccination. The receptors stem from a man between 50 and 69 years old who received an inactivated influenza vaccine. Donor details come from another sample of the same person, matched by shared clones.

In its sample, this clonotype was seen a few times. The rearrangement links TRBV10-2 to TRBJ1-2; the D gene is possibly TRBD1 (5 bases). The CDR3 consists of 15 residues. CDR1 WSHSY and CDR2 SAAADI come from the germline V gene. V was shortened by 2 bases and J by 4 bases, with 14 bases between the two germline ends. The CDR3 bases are TGCGCCAGCAGTGAGGCGCAGGGTCGGTTCTATGGCTACACCTTC. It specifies CASSEAQGRFYGYTF.

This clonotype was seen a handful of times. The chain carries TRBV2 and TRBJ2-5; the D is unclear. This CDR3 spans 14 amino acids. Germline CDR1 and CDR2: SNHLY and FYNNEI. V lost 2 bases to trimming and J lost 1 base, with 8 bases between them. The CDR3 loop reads CASSERRSQETQYF. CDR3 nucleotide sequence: TGTGCCAGCAGTGAAAGACGGAGCCAAGAGACCCAGTACTTC.

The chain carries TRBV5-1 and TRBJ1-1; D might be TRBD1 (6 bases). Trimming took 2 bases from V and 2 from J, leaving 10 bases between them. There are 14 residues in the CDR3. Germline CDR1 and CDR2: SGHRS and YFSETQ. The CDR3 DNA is TGCGCCAGCAGCTTCAACAGGGTAAACACTGAAGCTTTCTTT. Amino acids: CASSFNRVNTEAFF.

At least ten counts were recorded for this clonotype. The CDR3 DNA is TGCGCCAGCAGCGGGGACAGGGCCCTCCACAATCAGCCCCAGCATTTT. Translated, it gives CASSGDRALHNQPQHF. The chain couples TRBV5-1 to TRBJ1-5, with 9 nucleotides matching TRBD1. CDR3 length equals 16 residues. The V gene's germline CDR1 is SGHRS and CDR2 YFSETQ. J was trimmed by 3 bases and V by 4 bases; bases with no gene match: 8.

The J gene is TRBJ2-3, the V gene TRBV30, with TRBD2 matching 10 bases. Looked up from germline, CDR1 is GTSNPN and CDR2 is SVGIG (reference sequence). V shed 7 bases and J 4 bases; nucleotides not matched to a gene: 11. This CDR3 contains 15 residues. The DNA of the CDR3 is TGTGCCTCTAGAGCCCTAAGCGGGGGGGCAGATACGCAGTATTTT. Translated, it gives CASRALSGGADTQYF.

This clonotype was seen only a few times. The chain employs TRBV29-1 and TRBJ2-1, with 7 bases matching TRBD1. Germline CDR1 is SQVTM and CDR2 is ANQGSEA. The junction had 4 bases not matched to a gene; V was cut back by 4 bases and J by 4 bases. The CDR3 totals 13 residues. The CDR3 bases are TGCAGCGTTGCCGGGACAGCATACAATGAGCAGTTCTTC. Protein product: CSVAGTAYNEQFF.

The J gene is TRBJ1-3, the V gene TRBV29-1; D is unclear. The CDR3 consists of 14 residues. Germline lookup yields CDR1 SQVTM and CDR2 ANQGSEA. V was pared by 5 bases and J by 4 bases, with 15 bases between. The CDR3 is CSVTGGVEGNTIYF. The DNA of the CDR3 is TGCAGCGTTACCGGTGGGGTTGAGGGAAACACCATATATTTT.

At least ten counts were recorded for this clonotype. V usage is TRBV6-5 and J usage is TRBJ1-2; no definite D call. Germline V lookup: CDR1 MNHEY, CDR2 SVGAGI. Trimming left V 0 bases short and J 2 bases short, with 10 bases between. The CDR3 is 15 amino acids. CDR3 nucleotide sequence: TGTGCCAGCAGTTACTCCCCCAAGCCCAACTATGGCTACACCTTC. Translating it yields CASSYSPKPNYGYTF.

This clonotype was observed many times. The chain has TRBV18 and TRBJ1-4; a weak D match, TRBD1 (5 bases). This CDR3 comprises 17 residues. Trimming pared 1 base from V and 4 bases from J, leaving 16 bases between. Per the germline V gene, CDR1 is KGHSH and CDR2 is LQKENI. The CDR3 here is CASSPRTGRSNNEKLFF. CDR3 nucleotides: TGTGCCAGCTCACCACGAACGGGACGCTCAAATAATGAAAAACTGTTTTTT.

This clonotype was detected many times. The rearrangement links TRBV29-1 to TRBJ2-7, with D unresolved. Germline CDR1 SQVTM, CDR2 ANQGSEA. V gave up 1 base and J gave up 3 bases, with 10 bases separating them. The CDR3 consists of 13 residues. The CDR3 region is CSVEGRSVYEQYF. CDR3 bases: TGCAGCGTTGAAGGGAGATCGGTCTACGAGCAGTACTTC.

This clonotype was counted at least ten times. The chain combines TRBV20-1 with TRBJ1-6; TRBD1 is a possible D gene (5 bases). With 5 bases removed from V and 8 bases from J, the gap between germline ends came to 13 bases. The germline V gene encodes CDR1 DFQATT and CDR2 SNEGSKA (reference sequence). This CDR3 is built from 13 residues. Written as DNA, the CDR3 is TGCAGTGCTTTCGGGACCGGTGATTCACCCCTCCACTTT. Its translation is CSAFGTGDSPLHF.